This T cell receptor (beta chain) was retrieved from a study of T-cell memory formation after mild COVID-19. TCRdb fed the 5' RACE reads into MiXCR, producing one record per CDR3 protein. The top ten clones hold 4.5% to 5.5% of a sample with about 130,000 distinct CDR3 sequences, around 15% of them seen once. Regarding the study as a whole: The study found balanced CD4/CD8 in clones contracting day 15 to 85 and a CD4+ lean in later expanders.

The CDR3 has 14 residues. The V gene lost 5 bases and the J gene lost 7 bases, with 15 bases spanning the gap. CDR1 and CDR2 (germline): SGHTA, FQGNSA. This clonotype was observed many times. Its antigen is not known. This TCR came from a man in his late teens or twenties who had mild COVID-19 (a few samples of this study predate the infection). Cell type and time point are not known. The specimen was PBMCs or a T cell subset sorted from them (not recorded which). The chain combines TRBV7-2 with TRBJ2-1; TRBD1 is a possible D gene (6 bases). DNA of the CDR3: TGTGCCAGCAGCAAGGGGGACGGCGCAAATGAGCAGTTCTTC. Encoded protein: CASSKGDGANEQFF. Full variable domain (rest looked up from reference TRBV7-2 and TRBJ2-1): GAGVSQSPSNKVTEKGKDVELRCDPISGHTALYWYRQSLGQGLEFLIYFQGNSAPDKSGLPSDRFSAERTGGSVSTLTIQRTQQEDSAVYLCASSKGDGANEQFFGPGTRLTVL.